These 10 T cell receptor beta chains originate from one sample sequenced in a study of blood T cells in healthy people across ages. A J-beta primer mix and a sample-barcoded 5' primer were used in a second PCR of roughly 6 to 11 cycles. TCRdb re-derived calls from the 5' RACE reads in MiXCR, one entry per CDR3 protein. The sample lists around 650,000 distinct CDR3 sequences, 40% to 50% occurring once. The source material was blood. The receptors come from a man of 80 years or more in good health.

There are many counts of this clonotype. CDR3 nucleotides: TGTGCCAGCAGAGGTCCTAACTACAATGAGCAGTTCTTC. Translation: CASRGPNYNEQFF. J is TRBJ2-1 and V is TRBV14; D gene ambiguous. This CDR3 contains 13 residues. Between the trimmed V and J ends, which lost 6 bases and 3 bases, there was a span of 9 bases. Germline CDR1 is SGHDN and CDR2 is FVKESK.

The chain carries TRBV15 and TRBJ1-6; D ambiguous. CDR1 and CDR2 from the germline V gene are LNHNV and YYDKDF (reference sequence). V lost 9 bases and J 8 bases, leaving 14 bases between the germline ends. The CDR3 runs 13 residues. The CDR3 coding sequence is TGTGCCACGAGCGAGGGTTACCATTCACCCCTCCACTTT. Protein sequence: CATSEGYHSPLHF.

The table lists this clonotype with a few counts. This chain uses TRBV7-2 with TRBJ2-2; TRBD1 agrees at 7 bases. CDR1 is SGHTA, CDR2 FQGNSA, per germline. CDR3 size: 16 residues. Losses at the gene ends were 4 bases for V and 6 bases for J; bases not matched to a gene: 11. CDR3 DNA sequence: TGTGCCAGCAGCTCCGTCTCAGGGGGTAGTTCCGGGGAGCTGTTTTTT. Protein sequence: CASSSVSGGSSGELFF.

The chain has TRBV5-1 and TRBJ2-5; no reliable D call. The tail of the sequence fits TRBJ2-7 better, so the J call may be wrong. The CDR3 extends over 14 amino acids. CDR1 is SGHRS and CDR2 is YFSETQ in the germline V gene. CDR3 DNA sequence: TGCGCCAGCAGCTTGGCGACTCCTCCTCGCGAGCAGTACTTC. Its translation is CASSLATPPREQYF.

This chain joins TRBV5-6 and TRBJ2-6; 7 nucleotides line up with TRBD1. The V segment lost 1 base and the J segment 3 bases; nucleotides outside the gene matches: 4. The CDR3 contains 16 residues. Germline V gene sequence: CDR1 SGHDT, CDR2 YYEEEE. CDR3 sequence reads: CASSLRGGYGANVLTF. CDR3 DNA sequence: TGTGCCAGCAGCTTGCGAGGGGGCTATGGGGCCAACGTCCTGACTTTC. The full variable domain, its missing parts supplied by reference TRBV5-6 and TRBJ2-6, is DAGVTQSPTHLIKTRGQQVTLRCSPKSGHDTVSWYQQALGQGPQFIFQYYEEEERQRGNFPDRFSGHQFPNYSSELNVNALLLGDSALYLCASSLRGGYGANVLTFGAGSRLTVL.

This sequence joins TRBV13 and TRBJ2-3; 14 positions agree with TRBD2. Germline V gives CDR1 PRHDT, CDR2 FYEKMQ (reference sequence). V shed 5 bases and J 7 bases; nucleotides not matched to a gene: 5. This CDR3 is built from 15 residues. CDR3 sequence reads: CASSPGLAGGYTQYF. CDR3 bases: TGTGCCAGCAGCCCAGGACTAGCGGGAGGTTATACGCAGTATTTT.

The rearrangement uses TRBV6-2 or TRBV6-3 and TRBJ1-1; 8 bases match TRBD1. Germline CDR1 reads MNHEY; CDR2 reads SVGEGT. V gave up 5 bases and J gave up 5 bases; unmatched junction bases: 16. This CDR3 spans 17 amino acids. CDR3 sequence reads: CASSDPHTRGLGTEAFF. The CDR3 DNA reads TGTGCCAGCAGTGACCCCCATACCAGGGGGCTAGGAACTGAAGCTTTCTTT.

This clonotype was seen only a few times. This may stem from a read error, because a much larger clone lies one nucleotide away. The genes are TRBV20-1 and TRBJ2-7; a weak D match, TRBD2 (5 bases). CDR1 and CDR2 (germline): DFQATT, SNEGSKA (reference sequence). V dropped 6 bases and J dropped 7 bases, with 22 bases sitting between them. The CDR3 spans 14 residues. CDR3 sequence: CSAKRSEVYNEQYF. For the CDR3, the DNA is TGCAGTGCAAAGCGGAGCGAGGTATACAATGAGCAGTACTTC.

V usage is TRBV7-6 and J usage is TRBJ1-2; a possible D gene is TRBD1 (5 bases). Germline V gene data show CDR1 as SGHVS and CDR2 as FNYEAQ. This CDR3 is built from 15 residues. Trimming took 7 bases from V and 3 from J, leaving 18 bases between them. CDR3 DNA: TGTGCCAGCAACCTTCGCGCGGGGCCAGACTATGGCTACACCTTC. Translation gives CASNLRAGPDYGYTF.

V usage is TRBV7-9 and J usage is TRBJ2-3, with 8 bases lining up with TRBD1. V lost 6 bases and J lost 6; bases outside the gene matches: 2. CDR1 and CDR2 (germline): SEHNR, FQNEAQ (reference sequence). The CDR3 runs 12 residues. The DNA for the CDR3 is TGTGCCAGCAGGAACAGGGGGGATACGCAGTATTTT. This sequence encodes CASRNRGDTQYF.